This TCR beta chain was obtained from a study of T-cell reconstitution after alpha-beta-depleted transplantation in children (dated by TCRdb to about 2016). As for the study more broadly: Using TCR repertoire profiling, the study followed T-cell immune reconstitution in a quantitative way in children after TCRalphabeta/CD19-depleted allogeneic hematopoietic cell transplantation.

The library was prepared using PCR. Sequencer: Illumina HiSeq 2500. To normalize quantification of the TCRbeta repertoire, the TCR libraries were built with molecular barcoding that relied on unique molecular identifiers. The public sequencing data were trimmed at Q25 with fastp and processed into clonotypes with MiXCR by TCRdb, which kept only in-frame beta chains. Every entry covers one CDR3 protein and lists the most common genes and DNA from its rows. The sample profile shows around 140,000 distinct CDR3 sequences; around 8.8% of them were found once. The biggest ten clones account for roughly 20% of the sample. This clonotype has at least ten counts. The antigen this receptor binds is unknown. Within one base of it there is no much larger clone, and no base qualities were kept. The sample's treatment or condition, from its label and the paper: allogeneic hematopoietic cell transplantation with graft depleted of TCRalphabeta T cells and CD19 B cells. Transplant recipients were children who received TCRalphabeta/CD19-depleted allogeneic hematopoietic cell grafts.

A distance of 12 bases separates the germline ends of V and J, which lose 0 bases and 2 bases respectively. CDR1 and CDR2 (SGDLS, YYNGEE) derive from the germline V gene. The CDR3, cysteine through phenylalanine, is 16 amino acids long. Just CDR3 DNA is preserved here, 48 bases in frame from base 1. The full study reports these points: The apparently early alphabetaT-cell count recovery about two months after transplant was reportedly dependent on only several hundred rapidly expanded clones derived from non-depleted graft cells. Over the following months the frequencies of hyperexpanded clones went down, and after one year T-cell counts and TCRbeta diversity were mostly credited to newly produced T cells. In some patients, the high TCRbeta diversity seen at day 60 was put down to recipient T cells and intrathymic progenitors that had survived conditioning.

This sample comprised PBMCs, mostly from graft donor cells, obtained 180 days after TCRalphabeta/CD19-depleted stem cell transplant. The chain was built from TRBV9 and TRBJ2-1; the best D guess is TRBD2, with 6 bases matching. The TCR was taken from a female patient aged 2-9 years who had a stem cell transplant for congenital amegakaryocytic thrombocytopenia, so the T cells may come from the graft donor. The CDR3 protein is CASSVDSGWAYNEQFF. Here is the DNA: TGTGCCAGCAGCGTAGACAGCGGGTGGGCCTACAATGAGCAGTTCTTC.